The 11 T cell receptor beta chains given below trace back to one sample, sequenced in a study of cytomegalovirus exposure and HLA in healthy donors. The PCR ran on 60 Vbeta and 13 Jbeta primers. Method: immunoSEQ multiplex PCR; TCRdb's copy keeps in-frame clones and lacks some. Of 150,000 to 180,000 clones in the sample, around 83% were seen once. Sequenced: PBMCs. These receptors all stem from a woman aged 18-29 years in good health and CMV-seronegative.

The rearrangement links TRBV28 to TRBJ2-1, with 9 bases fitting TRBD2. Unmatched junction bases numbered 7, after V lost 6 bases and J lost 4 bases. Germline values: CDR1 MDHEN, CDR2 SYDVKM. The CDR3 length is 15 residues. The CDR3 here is CASSLRTSAYNEQFF. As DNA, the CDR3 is TGTGCCAGCAGCCTCCGGACTAGCGCTTACAATGAGCAGTTCTTC.

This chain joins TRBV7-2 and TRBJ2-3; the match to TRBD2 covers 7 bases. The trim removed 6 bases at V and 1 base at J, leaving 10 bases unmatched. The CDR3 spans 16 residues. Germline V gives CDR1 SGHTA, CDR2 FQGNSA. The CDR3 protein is CASSLLTAGGTDTQYF. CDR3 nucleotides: TGTGCCAGCAGTCTTCTCACGGCGGGGGGCACAGATACGCAGTATTTT. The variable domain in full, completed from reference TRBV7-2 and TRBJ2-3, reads GAGVSQSPSNKVTEKGKDVELRCDPISGHTALYWYRQSLGQGLEFLIYFQGNSAPDKSGLPSDRFSAERTGGSVSTLTIQRTQQEDSAVYLCASSLLTAGGTDTQYFGPGTRLTVL.

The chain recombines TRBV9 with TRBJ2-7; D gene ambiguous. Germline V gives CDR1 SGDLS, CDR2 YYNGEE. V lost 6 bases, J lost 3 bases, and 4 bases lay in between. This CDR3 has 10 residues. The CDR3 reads CASTLYEQYF. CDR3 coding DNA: TGTGCCAGCACCCTCTACGAGCAGTACTTC.

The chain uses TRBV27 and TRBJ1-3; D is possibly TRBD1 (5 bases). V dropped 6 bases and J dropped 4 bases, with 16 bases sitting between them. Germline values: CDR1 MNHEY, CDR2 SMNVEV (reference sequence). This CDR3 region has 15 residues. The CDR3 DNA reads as TGTGCCAGCAGCATCCGCGCAGGGAAGGGAAACACCATATATTTT. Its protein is CASSIRAGKGNTIYF.

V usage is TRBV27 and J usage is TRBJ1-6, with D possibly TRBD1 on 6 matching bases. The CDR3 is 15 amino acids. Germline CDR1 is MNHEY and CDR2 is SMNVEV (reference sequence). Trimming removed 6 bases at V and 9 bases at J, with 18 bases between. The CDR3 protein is CASSPGGGQVSPLHF. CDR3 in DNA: TGTGCCAGCAGCCCCGGGGGGGGGCAGGTTTCACCCCTCCACTTT.

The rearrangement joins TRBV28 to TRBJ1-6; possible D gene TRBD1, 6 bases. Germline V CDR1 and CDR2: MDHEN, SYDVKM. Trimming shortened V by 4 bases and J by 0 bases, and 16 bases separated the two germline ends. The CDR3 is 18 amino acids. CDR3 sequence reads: CASSSRRQASSYNSPLHF. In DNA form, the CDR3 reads TGTGCCAGCAGTTCCAGACGACAGGCTAGCTCCTATAATTCACCCCTCCACTTT.

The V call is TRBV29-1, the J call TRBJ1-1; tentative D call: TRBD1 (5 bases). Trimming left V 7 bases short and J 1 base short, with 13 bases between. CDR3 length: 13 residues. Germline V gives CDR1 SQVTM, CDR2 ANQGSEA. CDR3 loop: CSAVWGRNTEAFF. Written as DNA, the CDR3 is TGCAGCGCCGTATGGGGCAGGAACACTGAAGCTTTCTTT.

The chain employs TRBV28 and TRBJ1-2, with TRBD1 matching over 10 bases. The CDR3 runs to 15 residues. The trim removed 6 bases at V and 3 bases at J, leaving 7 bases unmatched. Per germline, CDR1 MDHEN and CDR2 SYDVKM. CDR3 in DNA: TGTGCCAGCAGCCCGGCGGGACAGGGGCACTATGGCTACACCTTC. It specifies CASSPAGQGHYGYTF.

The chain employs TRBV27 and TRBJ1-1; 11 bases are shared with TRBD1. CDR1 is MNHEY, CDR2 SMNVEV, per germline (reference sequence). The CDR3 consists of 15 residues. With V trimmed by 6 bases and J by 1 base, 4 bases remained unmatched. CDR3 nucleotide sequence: TGTGCCAGCAGCTTAGGGACAGGGGGGAACACTGAAGCTTTCTTT. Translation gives CASSLGTGGNTEAFF.

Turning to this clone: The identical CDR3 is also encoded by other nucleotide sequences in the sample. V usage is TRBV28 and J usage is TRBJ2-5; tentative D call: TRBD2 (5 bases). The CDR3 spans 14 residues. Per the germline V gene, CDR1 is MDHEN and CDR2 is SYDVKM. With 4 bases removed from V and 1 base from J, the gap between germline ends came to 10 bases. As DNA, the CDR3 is TGTGCCAGCAGTTGGAGGCTGACCCAAGAGACCCAGTACTTC. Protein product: CASSWRLTQETQYF.

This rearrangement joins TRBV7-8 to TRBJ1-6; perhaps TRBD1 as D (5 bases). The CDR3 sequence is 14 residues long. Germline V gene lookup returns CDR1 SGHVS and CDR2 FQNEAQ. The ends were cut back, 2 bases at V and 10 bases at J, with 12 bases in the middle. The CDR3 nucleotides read TGTGCCAGCAGCTTAAATGGGGCCAAATCACCCCTCCACTTT. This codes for CASSLNGAKSPLHF.